This TCR beta chain was identified during a study of blood T cell repertoires in COVID-19 (dated by TCRdb to 2018 to 2021). Background on the whole study: Collaborator samples came from the United States, Italy and Spain and covered acute and convalescent phases of COVID-19. The prospective study material was composed of cDNA or gDNA derived from T cells, B-cell-depleted T cells, or PBMCs. Deeply sampled blood TCRbeta repertoires from subjects exposed to, actively infected with, or recovered from COVID-19 were included in the dataset. A freely available public database, intended as a resource for researchers studying the immune response to SARS-CoV-2, is where the repertoires were released. Samples were obtained from the ongoing ImmuneRACE study (first 160 participants) and from 1,254 subjects provided by 6 global collaborators. The sample metadata nearly always contained a de-identified subject ID, COVID-19 status, age in years and sex. Where available, HLA class I and class II types were obtained from metadata supplied by the sample provider rather than from assay-based typing.

TCRbeta CDR3 regions were amplified from genomic DNA using the immunoSEQ Assay, a bias-controlled multiplex PCR. Per the original workflow: The number of nucleated cells in each sample was estimated from the amplification of reference gene primers within the assay. To quantify the absolute abundance of each unique TCRbeta CDR3 rearrangement, sequence reads were collapsed and filtered. For each sample, productive Simpson clonality was calculated as the square root of Simpson's diversity index across productive rearrangements. Held by TCRdb, this immuneACCESS table contains in-frame sequences only and omits some clones. Under half of the omission traces to an unresolved V gene where checked; the cause of the rest is unknown. That table is the source of V, J and clone size, and D and trimming were worked out from the DNA. Across this sample there are roughly 98,000 clones, with approximately 79% seen only once. The top ten hold about a tenth of the sample.

A word on this clone: Which antigen it targets is not known. Base qualities are not provided; no much larger clone lies one nucleotide away.

Overall study outcomes, separate from this receptor: The amount of clinical and demographic metadata varied by source and participant and was provided uncurated.

CDR1 and CDR2 (SGHVS, FQNEAQ) derive from the germline V gene. Trimming takes 5 bases off V and 5 bases off J; junction bases not matched to a gene: 3. The cysteine opens and the phenylalanine closes a CDR3 of 14 amino acids. Left in the record is the CDR3 DNA by itself, 42 bases read in frame from the first base. Each collaborating institution followed its own protocols to collect whole blood in K2EDTA tubes. For TCRbeta analysis, collaborator samples were shipped as frozen whole blood, as isolated PBMCs, or as DNA extracted from either sample type. The TCR originated in a man between 65 and 85 years old with active or convalescent COVID-19. The sequence joins TRBV7-8 to TRBJ1-6; 7 of the junction bases match TRBD1. Sample: peripheral blood. CDR3 region: CASSKGQNNSPLHF. The nucleotides are TGTGCCAGCAGCAAGGGACAGAATAATTCACCCCTCCACTTT.